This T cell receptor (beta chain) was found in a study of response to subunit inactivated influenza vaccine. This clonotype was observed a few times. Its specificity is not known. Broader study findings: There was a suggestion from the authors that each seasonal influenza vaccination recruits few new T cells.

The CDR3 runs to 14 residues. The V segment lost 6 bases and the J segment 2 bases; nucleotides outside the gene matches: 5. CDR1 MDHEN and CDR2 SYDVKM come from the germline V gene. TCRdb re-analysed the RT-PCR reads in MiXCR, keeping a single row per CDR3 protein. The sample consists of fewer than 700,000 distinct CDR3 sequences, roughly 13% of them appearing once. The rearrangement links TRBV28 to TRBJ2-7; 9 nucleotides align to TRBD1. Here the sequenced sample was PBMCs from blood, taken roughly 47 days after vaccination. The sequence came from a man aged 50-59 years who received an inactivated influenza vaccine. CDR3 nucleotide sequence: TGTGCCAGCAGAAAGGACAGGGGACCCTACGAGCAGTACTTC. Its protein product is CASRKDRGPYEQYF.